This entry lists 28 T cell receptor beta chains sequenced from one sample in a study of shared clonotypes between healthy human individuals. Positively selected for CCR7, the CD45RO-negative cells used as naive CD8 cells excluded terminally differentiated effector memory CD45RA+ cells. This table comes from immunoSEQ multiplex PCR, and its TCRdb copy is limited to in-frame clones, with some not included. The table lists a few million clones, roughly 95% of them singletons, with roughly 1.7% in the top ten. Material for sequencing was naive CD8+ T cells from PBMCs. Every receptor here comes from a man aged 18 to 30 in good health. Some clones in this sample may be carry-over from other donors' samples.

The V and J genes are TRBV5-5 and TRBJ2-2; D uncertain. Germline assignment: CDR1 SGHKS and CDR2 YYEKEE (reference sequence). The CDR3 is made up of 12 amino acids. V was clipped by 4 bases and J by 6 bases, with 7 bases between them. The DNA for the CDR3 is TGTGCCAGCAGCCTCCACTCCGGGGAGCTGTTTTTT. This encodes CASSLHSGELFF.

The J gene is TRBJ2-7, the V gene TRBV5-8, with 10 bases identical to TRBD2. Per the germline V gene, CDR1 is SGHTS and CDR2 is YDEGEE. With V trimmed by 0 bases and J by 0 bases, 3 bases remained unmatched. The CDR3 runs to 16 residues. The CDR3 loop is CASSLALAGFSYEQYF. CDR3 nucleotide sequence: TGTGCCAGCAGCTTGGCACTAGCGGGATTCTCCTACGAGCAGTACTTC.

V usage is TRBV4-1 and J usage is TRBJ2-7, with D maybe TRBD1 (6 bases). CDR1 and CDR2 (germline): MGHRA, YSYEKL. V lost 0 bases, J lost 3 bases, and 9 bases lay in between. The CDR3 spans 14 residues. CDR3 sequence (DNA): TGCGCCAGCAGCCAAGATAGGACAGTCTACGAGCAGTACTTC. It codes for CASSQDRTVYEQYF.

To note about this clone: At the DNA level, this CDR3 is encoded by other sequences in the same sample as well. The chain links TRBV7-8 to TRBJ1-1, with D hard to call. V dropped 5 bases and J dropped 0 bases, with 4 bases sitting between them. Germline values: CDR1 SGHVS, CDR2 FQNEAQ. The CDR3 is made up of 12 amino acids. The CDR3 sequence: CASSPLNTEAFF. The CDR3 nucleotides are TGTGCCAGCAGCCCCCTGAACACTGAAGCTTTCTTT.

V gene TRBV27 combines with J gene TRBJ2-1; 7 nucleotides match TRBD2. The V segment lost 3 bases and the J segment 2 bases; nucleotides outside the gene matches: 4. CDR1 is MNHEY, CDR2 SMNVEV, per germline (reference sequence). This CDR3 is built from 15 residues. CDR3 in DNA: TGTGCCAGCAGTTTGGTGGGAGGGCCCTACAATGAGCAGTTCTTC. Its protein product is CASSLVGGPYNEQFF.

Details on this clone: The junction departs from germline at one end; a sequencing error may be responsible. V gene TRBV16 combines with J gene TRBJ1-5; no clear D. CDR1 KGHSY and CDR2 FQNENV come from the germline V gene. There are 14 residues in the CDR3. The CDR3 bases are TGTGCCAGCAGCCAACGGGCGTTGATTCAGACCCAGCATTTT. It translates to CASSQRALIQTQHF. The full variable domain, its missing parts supplied by reference TRBV16 and TRBJ1-5, is GEEVAQTPKHLVRGEGQKAKLYCAPIKGHSYVFWYQQVLKNEFKFLISFQNENVFDETGMPKERFSAKCLPNSPCSLEIQATKLEDSAVYFCASSQRALIQTQHFGDGTRLSIL.

The chain is built from TRBV9 and TRBJ2-1; 11 nucleotides line up with TRBD2. This CDR3 contains 15 residues. Germline V gives CDR1 SGDLS, CDR2 YYNGEE. The V gene end was trimmed by 3 bases and the J gene end by 8 bases; junction bases not matched to a gene: 7. The CDR3 spells CASSATSGSVYEQFF. CDR3 DNA sequence: TGTGCCAGCAGCGCCACTAGCGGGAGCGTCTATGAGCAGTTCTTC.

This sequence joins TRBV11-2 and TRBJ1-2; D not certain. The CDR3 sequence is 16 residues long. V was cut by 0 bases and J by 5 bases, with 16 bases left in between. Looked up from germline, CDR1 is SGHAT and CDR2 is FQNNGV. The CDR3, as DNA: TGTGCCAGCAGCTTAGATATGGATCCAGAGAGTTATGGCTACACCTTC. It codes for CASSLDMDPESYGYTF.

This clone was observed once. The chain combines TRBV29-1 with TRBJ2-7, with 7 bases matching TRBD2. The CDR3 totals 11 residues. The ends lost 7 bases at V and 5 bases at J; junction bases unmatched: 5. Germline CDR1 SQVTM, CDR2 ANQGSEA. CDR3 sequence: CSAGGGDEQYF. The CDR3 DNA reads TGCAGCGCCGGCGGGGGTGACGAGCAGTACTTC.

The chain uses TRBV28 and TRBJ1-1; unclear D gene. V gave up 2 bases and J gave up 6 bases, with 13 bases separating them. CDR1 and CDR2 from the germline V gene are MDHEN and SYDVKM. This CDR3 contains 14 residues. CDR3 sequence: CASSLLGLGSEAFF. The DNA for the CDR3 is TGTGCCAGCAGTTTACTAGGGCTTGGGTCTGAAGCTTTCTTT.

To note about this clone: Other nucleotide sequences in the sample specify the same CDR3. The CDR3: CASSQVAVSNQPQHF. The CDR3 coding sequence is TGCGCCAGCAGCCAAGTGGCGGTTAGCAATCAGCCCCAGCATTTT. The gene calls are TRBV4-1 and TRBJ1-5, with no clear D. The CDR3 sequence is 15 residues long. Germline V gene lookup returns CDR1 MGHRA and CDR2 YSYEKL. The V end lost 1 base, the J end lost 0 bases, and 7 bases lay between the germline ends.

The chain combines TRBV7-3 with TRBJ2-2; tentative D call: TRBD2 (5 bases). Trimming left V 8 bases short and J 4 bases short, with 20 bases between. This CDR3 comprises 16 residues. CDR1 SGHTA and CDR2 FQGTGA come from the germline V gene. The CDR3 region is CASSSREDRGTGELFF. The CDR3 DNA reads TGTGCCAGCTCCTCCCGAGAGGACCGGGGCACCGGGGAGCTGTTTTTT.

CDR3 nucleotides: TGTGCCAGCAGCCAATTGTTGAACACTGAAGCTTTCTTT. It translates to CASSQLLNTEAFF. This sequence joins TRBV14 and TRBJ1-1; no clear D. The germline gives CDR1 SGHDN, CDR2 FVKESK. CDR3 size: 13 residues. Between the trimmed V and J ends, which lost 2 bases and 0 bases, there was a span of 4 bases. The variable domain in full, completed from reference TRBV14 and TRBJ1-1, reads EAGVTQFPSHSVIEKGQTVTLRCDPISGHDNLYWYRRVMGKEIKFLLHFVKESKQDESGMPNNRFLAERTGGTYSTLKVQPAELEDSGVYFCASSQLLNTEAFFGQGTRLTVV.

The J gene is TRBJ2-2, the V gene TRBV13, with 9 bases lining up with TRBD2. CDR1 and CDR2 from the germline V gene are PRHDT and FYEKMQ (reference sequence). V gave up 5 bases and J gave up 7 bases; unmatched junction bases: 20. This CDR3 comprises 19 residues. The DNA for the CDR3 is TGTGCCAGCAGCGACACCTGGACTAGCGCCACCAAGGAGGGCGGGGAGCTGTTTTTT. This sequence encodes CASSDTWTSATKEGGELFF.

The rearrangement joins TRBV19 to TRBJ1-2; the D is unclear. Germline CDR1 reads LNHDA; CDR2 reads SQIVND (reference sequence). The ends were cut back, 9 bases at V and 7 bases at J, with 12 bases in the middle. The CDR3 length is 11 residues. The CDR3: CASGGMSGYTF. For the CDR3, the DNA is TGTGCCAGCGGTGGCATGTCTGGCTACACCTTC.

This chain joins TRBV30 and TRBJ2-5; TRBD1 agrees at 7 bases. The tail of the sequence fits TRBJ2-7 better, so the J call may be wrong. CDR1 is GTSNPN, CDR2 SVGIG, per germline (reference sequence). This CDR3 has 13 residues. The CDR3 spells CAWSAGDSYEQYF. CDR3 in DNA: TGTGCCTGGAGCGCCGGGGACAGCTACGAGCAGTACTTC.

The gene calls are TRBV4-1 and TRBJ1-3; 7 positions match TRBD1. Germline values: CDR1 MGHRA, CDR2 YSYEKL. The CDR3 runs 16 residues. V lost 3 bases and J lost 4; bases outside the gene matches: 9. For the CDR3, the DNA is TGCGCCAGCAGCCACGGGACAGCGGGGTCCGGAAACACCATATATTTT. Its protein product is CASSHGTAGSGNTIYF.

The genes are TRBV2 and TRBJ2-1; TRBD1 matches at 11 bases. V was pared by 7 bases and J by 4 bases, with 12 bases of the junction left unmatched. Germline CDR1 reads SNHLY; CDR2 reads FYNNEI. The CDR3 covers 17 residues. As DNA, the CDR3 is TGTGCCAGCATACTCCGGGACAGGGGGATAAATTACAATGAGCAGTTCTTC. Residues: CASILRDRGINYNEQFF.

In DNA, the CDR3 is TGTGCCTGGAGTTGGAGGGGTATGAACACTGAAGCTTTCTTT. It translates to CAWSWRGMNTEAFF. This rearrangement joins TRBV30 to TRBJ1-1; D may be TRBD1 (5 bases). The CDR3 sequence is 14 residues long. CDR1 GTSNPN and CDR2 SVGIG come from the germline V gene (reference sequence). V dropped 2 bases and J dropped 0 bases, with 10 bases sitting between them.

The gene calls are TRBV29-1 and TRBJ2-3; 8 bases are a match to TRBD1. CDR1 and CDR2 from the germline V gene are SQVTM and ANQGSEA. CDR3 length: 14 amino acids. Unmatched junction bases numbered 10, after V lost 6 bases and J lost 5 bases. For the CDR3, the DNA is TGCAGCGTCGTAGACAGGGGACCTTTAGATACGCAGTATTTT. Its protein is CSVVDRGPLDTQYF.

The chain joins TRBV6-5 to TRBJ1-5; D is unresolved. The CDR3 length is 15 residues. Trimming took off 0 bases at V and 3 bases at J, with 9 bases between the two ends. Germline CDR1 is MNHEY and CDR2 is SVGAGI. CDR3 loop: CASSYSIAPNQPQHF. For the CDR3, the DNA is TGTGCCAGCAGTTACTCGATTGCCCCCAATCAGCCCCAGCATTTT.

This chain links TRBV4-1 with TRBJ2-1; 7 positions agree with TRBD1. Germline-derived CDR1 and CDR2 are MGHRA and YSYEKL. The ends lost 3 bases at V and 4 bases at J; junction bases unmatched: 15. This CDR3 has 18 amino acids. This chain's CDR3 is CASSHPGDSLGWYNEQFF. In nucleotides, the CDR3 is TGCGCCAGCAGCCATCCCGGGGACAGCTTAGGCTGGTACAATGAGCAGTTCTTC.

The rearrangement links TRBV6-6 to TRBJ2-3; no firm D call. Trimming took off 4 bases at V and 3 bases at J, with 11 bases between the two ends. Germline V gene data show CDR1 as MNHNY and CDR2 as SVGAGI (reference sequence). This CDR3 comprises 14 residues. The CDR3 is CASSSRARTDTQYF. Here the CDR3 DNA reads TGTGCCAGCAGTTCTCGCGCCCGGACAGATACGCAGTATTTT.

The chain has TRBV4-1 and TRBJ1-1; 9 bases line up with TRBD1. The germline V gene encodes CDR1 MGHRA and CDR2 YSYEKL. CDR3 length: 15 amino acids. With V trimmed by 4 bases and J by 3 bases, 6 bases remained unmatched. CDR3 amino acids: CASSPHRGQYTEAFF. DNA of the CDR3: TGCGCCAGCAGCCCTCACAGGGGGCAGTACACTGAAGCTTTCTTT.

The chain joins TRBV7-2 to TRBJ2-7, with D perhaps TRBD2 (5 bases). The CDR3 has 15 amino acids. Germline loops: CDR1 SGHTA, CDR2 FQGNSA. V dropped 5 bases and J dropped 3 bases, with 17 bases sitting between them. This CDR3 reads CASSDPPYGDYEQYF. The CDR3 DNA sequence: TGTGCCAGCAGCGACCCCCCGTACGGGGACTACGAGCAGTACTTC.

This clone is a singleton in its sample. This chain joins TRBV9 and TRBJ2-1; D perhaps matches TRBD2 (5 bases). CDR1 SGDLS and CDR2 YYNGEE come from the germline V gene. The CDR3 runs to 15 residues. V was shortened by 4 bases and J by 4 bases, with 15 bases between the two germline ends. Written as DNA, the CDR3 is TGTGCCAGCAGCACAAGCGGCCCTGCGTACAATGAGCAGTTCTTC. It yields the protein CASSTSGPAYNEQFF.

A word on this clone: Other DNA sequences in the same sample also yield this CDR3. V and J are TRBV7-8 and TRBJ1-2; possible D gene TRBD1, 5 bases. There are 14 residues in the CDR3. Trimming shortened V by 2 bases and J by 0 bases, and 7 bases separated the two germline ends. Germline values: CDR1 SGHVS, CDR2 FQNEAQ. The CDR3 sequence is CASSLRGANYGYTF. For the CDR3, the DNA is TGTGCCAGCAGCTTACGGGGGGCTAACTATGGCTACACCTTC.

The V gene is TRBV21-1, the J gene TRBJ1-2; the table names TRBD1, a call not compared with the DNA. TRBV21-1 is marked as a pseudogene. There are 16 residues in the CDR3. The CDR3 sequence is CASSGQPPPTNYGYTF. The CDR3 nucleotides are TGTGCCAGCAGCGGACAGCCGCCCCCAACTAACTATGGCTACACCTTC.